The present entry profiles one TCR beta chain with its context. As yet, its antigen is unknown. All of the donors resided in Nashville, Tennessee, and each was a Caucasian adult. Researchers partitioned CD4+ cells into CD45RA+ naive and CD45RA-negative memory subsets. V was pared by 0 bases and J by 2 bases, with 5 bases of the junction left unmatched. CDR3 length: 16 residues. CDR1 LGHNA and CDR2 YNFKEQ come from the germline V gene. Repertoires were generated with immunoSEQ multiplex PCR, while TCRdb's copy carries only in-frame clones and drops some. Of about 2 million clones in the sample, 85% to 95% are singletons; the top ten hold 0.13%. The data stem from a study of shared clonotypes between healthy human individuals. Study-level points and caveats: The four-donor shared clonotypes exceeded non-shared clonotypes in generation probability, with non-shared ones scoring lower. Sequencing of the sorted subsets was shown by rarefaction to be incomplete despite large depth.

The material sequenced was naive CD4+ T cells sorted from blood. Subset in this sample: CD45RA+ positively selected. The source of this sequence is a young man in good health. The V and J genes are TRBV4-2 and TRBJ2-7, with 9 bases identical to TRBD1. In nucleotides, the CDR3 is TGTGCCAGCAGCCAAGATTTAACAGGGGGCGCCTACGAGCAGTACTTC. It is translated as CASSQDLTGGAYEQYF.